A single sample gave rise to the 25 T cell receptor beta chains below, sequenced in a study of Graves' ophthalmopathy and Graves' hyperthyroidism. The TCR beta CDR3 regions underwent amplification from RNA transcripts. Amplification began with first-round RT-PCR using HTBI primers, then second-round multiplex PCR was performed. TCRdb processed the multiplex PCR reads anew with MiXCR; each CDR3 protein has one entry. The data hold over 500,000 distinct CDR3 sequences, with 22% observed a single time. Sequenced input: peripheral blood. The origin of the receptors is a woman aged 18-35 years with stable Graves' hyperthyroidism. Some clones in this sample may be carry-over from other donors' samples.

This clonotype was counted many times. This chain connects TRBV12-3 or TRBV12-4 to TRBJ1-1; D is unresolved. This CDR3 is built from 13 residues. Trimming pared 1 base from V and 5 bases from J, leaving 8 bases between. The chain's CDR3 is CASSLGYETEAFF. CDR3 in DNA: TGTGCCAGCAGTTTAGGATACGAGACTGAAGCTTTCTTT.

This clonotype has ten or more counts. CDR3 protein: CASSYSGGVARRETQYF. CDR3 in DNA: TGTGCCAGCAGTTACTCGGGGGGCGTTGCCCGGCGAGAGACCCAGTACTTC. The V call is TRBV6-5, the J call TRBJ2-5; the D gene could be TRBD1 or TRBD2 (6 bases each). The CDR3 loop spans 17 amino acids. With 0 bases removed from V and 4 bases from J, the gap between germline ends came to 18 bases. The germline CDR1 and CDR2 sequences are MNHEY and SVGAGI.

The chain is built from TRBV27 and TRBJ2-7; 7 bases are shared with TRBD1. The J call may be wrong; the DNA end is better matched by TRBJ2-5. The CDR3 consists of 14 residues. CDR1 is MNHEY and CDR2 is SMNVEV in the germline V gene (reference sequence). The CDR3 protein is CASSPGTDPGTQYF. CDR3 bases: TGTGCCAGCAGTCCCGGGACAGATCCGGGGACCCAGTACTTC.

A word on this clonotype: This may be a read error, as it is one base from a much larger clone. This sequence joins TRBV2 and TRBJ1-1; perhaps TRBD1 as D (5 bases). CDR1 and CDR2 (germline): SNHLY, FYNNEI. The CDR3 spans 14 residues. In DNA, the CDR3 is TGTGCCAGCAGTTACAGGATAAAGAACACTGAAGGTTTCTTT. Translated, it gives CASSYRIKNTEGFF.

This clonotype was recorded at least ten times. CDR3 DNA sequence: TGCGCCAGCAGCTTGGAGTTCTCTAACTATGGCTACACCTTC. Translation: CASSLEFSNYGYTF. V gene TRBV5-1 combines with J gene TRBJ1-2; no clear D gene. CDR3 length equals 14 residues. The germline V gene encodes CDR1 SGHRS and CDR2 YFSETQ. V shed 0 bases and J shed 0 bases, with 6 bases lying between them.

This clonotype was seen at least ten times. The chain carries TRBV6-5 and TRBJ2-5, with D uncertain. The V gene lost 2 bases and the J gene lost 5 bases, with 15 bases spanning the gap. CDR1 and CDR2 (germline): MNHEY, SVGAGI. The CDR3 loop spans 15 amino acids. The CDR3 spells CASSYTPGTLETQYF. Here the CDR3 DNA reads TGTGCCAGCAGTTACACCCCTGGCACCTTGGAGACCCAGTACTTC.

This clonotype was seen a few times. This rearrangement joins TRBV5-6 to TRBJ2-5; the match to TRBD2 covers 7 bases. Unmatched junction bases numbered 5, after V lost 2 bases and J lost 4 bases. CDR3 length equals 14 residues. From germline, CDR1 is SGHDT and CDR2 YYEEEE. The CDR3 is CASSFLAEGETQYF. CDR3 nucleotide sequence: TGTGCCAGCAGCTTCCTAGCGGAGGGAGAGACCCAGTACTTC.

The gene calls are TRBV5-1 and TRBJ2-7; a weak D match, TRBD1 (6 bases). Germline CDR1 reads SGHRS; CDR2 reads YFSETQ. This CDR3 spans 16 amino acids. V was trimmed by 0 bases and J by 2 bases, leaving 15 bases between them. The CDR3 nucleotides are TGCGCCAGCAGCTTGGACATAGGACAGCTTCCCTACGAGCAGTACTTC. Its protein is CASSLDIGQLPYEQYF. Full variable domain (missing parts from reference TRBV5-1 and TRBJ2-7): KAGVTQTPRYLIKTRGQQVTLSCSPISGHRSVSWYQQTPGQGLQFLFEYFSETQRNKGNFPGRFSGRQFSNSRSEMNVSTLELGDSALYLCASSLDIGQLPYEQYFGPGTRLTVT.

This clonotype has at least ten counts. The CDR3 sequence is CSASLSGRINEQYF. In nucleotides, the CDR3 is TGCAGTGCTTCCCTGAGCGGGAGGATTAACGAGCAGTACTTC. The chain links TRBV20-1 to TRBJ2-7; TRBD2 matches at 9 bases. The length of the CDR3 is 14 residues. After removal of 5 bases from V and 5 bases from J, the junction contained 10 bases not matched to a gene. Per germline, CDR1 DFQATT and CDR2 SNEGSKA (reference sequence).

The V call is TRBV12-3 or TRBV12-4, the J call TRBJ1-1; 9 nucleotides match TRBD1. The CDR3 contains 14 residues. Trimming cost V 8 bases and J 1 base; bases outside gene matches: 5. The CDR3 loop is CASGWDRANTEAFF. The DNA for the CDR3 is TGTGCCAGCGGTTGGGACAGGGCGAACACTGAAGCTTTCTTT.

This clonotype appeared once. The chain links TRBV30 to TRBJ2-2; D gene uncertain. The germline gives CDR1 GTSNPN, CDR2 SVGIG (reference sequence). CDR3 length: 12 residues. V lost 4 bases and J lost 7, with 10 bases in between. The CDR3 nucleotides read TGTGCCTGGAACGATGAGGTCGGGGAGCTGTTTTTT. It translates to CAWNDEVGELFF. Drawing the rest from reference TRBV30 and TRBJ2-2, the complete variable domain is SQTIHQWPATLVQPVGSPLSLECTVEGTSNPNLYWYRQAAGRGLQLLFYSVGIGQISSEVPQNLSASRPQDRQFILSSKKLLLSDSGFYLCAWNDEVGELFFGEGSRLTVL.

This clonotype was picked up many times. V usage is TRBV7-2 and J usage is TRBJ2-7; TRBD2 matches at 8 bases. Germline values: CDR1 SGHTA, CDR2 FQGNSA. This CDR3 contains 17 residues. V lost 2 bases, J lost 2 bases, and 11 bases stayed unmatched. Written as DNA, the CDR3 is TGTGCCAGCAGCTTATCCCTAGCGGGCTGGACTCCCTACGAGCAGTACTTC. Translated: CASSLSLAGWTPYEQYF.

This clonotype was detected many times. CDR3 protein: CASGTGLAPEQYF. CDR3 bases: TGTGCCAGCGGCACCGGACTGGCCCCCGAGCAGTACTTC. The J gene is TRBJ2-7, the V gene TRBV7-6; tentative D call: TRBD2 (5 bases). CDR1 and CDR2 from the germline V gene are SGHVS and FNYEAQ. Trimming took 8 bases from V and 6 from J, leaving 17 bases between them. The CDR3 extends over 13 amino acids.

The sample holds many counts of this clonotype. The chain links TRBV28 to TRBJ2-7; 7 bases fit TRBD1. Germline V gives CDR1 MDHEN, CDR2 SYDVKM. Trimming at V came to 7 bases and at J to 7 bases, leaving 13 bases not matched to a gene. The CDR3 contains 14 residues. CDR3 sequence reads: CASMPGQRLREQYF. In DNA, the CDR3 is TGTGCCAGCATGCCGGGACAGAGACTTCGGGAGCAGTACTTC.

This clonotype was detected a few times. This sequence joins TRBV12-3 or TRBV12-4 and TRBJ1-5; D may be TRBD1 (6 bases). V lost 5 bases to trimming and J lost 5 bases, with 10 bases between them. The CDR3 has 13 residues. The CDR3 DNA is TGTGCCAGCAGTAGGGACACTTATCAGCCCCAGCATTTT. Its translation: CASSRDTYQPQHF.

This clonotype was recorded many times. The CDR3 DNA reads TGTGCCAGCAGTCTATACTCGGGGTACACTGAAGCTTTCTTT. This codes for CASSLYSGYTEAFF. The V and J genes are TRBV27 and TRBJ1-1; no clear D gene. Trimming shortened V by 5 bases and J by 3 bases, and 13 bases separated the two germline ends. This CDR3 contains 14 residues. CDR1 MNHEY and CDR2 SMNVEV come from the germline V gene (reference sequence).

The chain recombines TRBV6-1 with TRBJ1-1; no firm D call. Germline V gene lookup returns CDR1 MNHNS and CDR2 SASEGT. This CDR3 spans 14 amino acids. V gave up 4 bases and J gave up 0 bases, with 9 bases separating them. The CDR3 sequence: CASSGSVMNTEAFF. CDR3 nucleotide sequence: TGTGCCAGCAGTGGATCAGTCATGAACACTGAAGCTTTCTTT.

This rearrangement joins TRBV20-1 to TRBJ2-4; D gene unclear. V was trimmed by 5 bases and J by 2 bases, leaving 16 bases between them. Germline V gives CDR1 DFQATT, CDR2 SNEGSKA (reference sequence). The CDR3 covers 15 residues. The CDR3 reads CSASGGAGTKNIQYF. The CDR3 DNA reads as TGCAGTGCTTCTGGTGGCGCTGGGACCAAAAACATTCAGTACTTC.

This clonotype was counted at least ten times. The chain employs TRBV12-3 or TRBV12-4 and TRBJ2-2, with D perhaps matching TRBD2 (6 bases). The V end was cut by 1 base, the J end by 6 bases, with 12 bases between. The CDR3 has 15 amino acids. The CDR3 nucleotides read TGTGCCAGCAGTTTAGACGGGCCGGGGGCCGGGGAGCTGTTTTTT. This encodes CASSLDGPGAGELFF.

The chain has TRBV6-1 and TRBJ2-5, with D possibly being TRBD1 (5 bases). The germline gives CDR1 MNHNS, CDR2 SASEGT. The CDR3 is made up of 13 amino acids. V lost 6 bases and J lost 1, with 9 bases in between. The CDR3 protein is CASRQDFQETQYF. The CDR3 nucleotides read TGTGCCAGCAGACAGGATTTCCAAGAGACCCAGTACTTC.

In its sample, this clonotype was seen many times. The chain has TRBV5-1 and TRBJ2-7; the D gene is possibly TRBD2 (6 bases). CDR1 is SGHRS and CDR2 is YFSETQ in the germline V gene. The V end lost 4 bases, the J end lost 2 bases, and 10 bases lay between the germline ends. CDR3 size: 13 residues. The DNA of the CDR3 is TGCGCCAGCAGCGGGGGACTCGCCTACGAGCAGTACTTC. Translation: CASSGGLAYEQYF. Supplemented by reference TRBV5-1 and TRBJ2-7, the full variable domain reads KAGVTQTPRYLIKTRGQQVTLSCSPISGHRSVSWYQQTPGQGLQFLFEYFSETQRNKGNFPGRFSGRQFSNSRSEMNVSTLELGDSALYLCASSGGLAYEQYFGPGTRLTVT.

Details on this clonotype: This may be a read error, as it is one base from a much larger clone. Because the CDR3 is missing its conserved closing phenylalanine or tryptophan, this is likely a read error. The chain is built from TRBV12-3 or TRBV12-4 and TRBJ1-2; 8 nucleotides agree with TRBD1. This CDR3 has 15 amino acids. The CDR3, as DNA: TGTGCCAGCAGCTTAGTTTCAGGGGGCGTTTATGGCTACACCTGC. Protein: CASSLVSGGVYGYTC.

This clonotype has only a few counts. The chain carries TRBV18 and TRBJ2-7; 8 nucleotides agree with TRBD1. This CDR3 is 15 amino acids long. Germline loops: CDR1 KGHSH, CDR2 LQKENI. V trimming: 0 bases; J trimming: 4 bases; junction bases outside the gene matches: 5. This CDR3 is CASSPPDRALYEQYF. CDR3 DNA sequence: TGTGCCAGCTCACCACCGGACAGGGCCTTGTACGAGCAGTACTTC.

There are many counts of this clonotype. This rearrangement joins TRBV12-3 or TRBV12-4 to TRBJ1-5; no firm D call. The CDR3 is made up of 14 amino acids. V was pared by 2 bases and J by 0 bases, with 5 bases between. The CDR3 loop reads CASSLQGSNQPQHF. DNA for the CDR3: TGTGCCAGCAGTTTACAAGGTAGCAATCAGCCCCAGCATTTT.

This clonotype was recorded many times. The rearrangement links TRBV20-1 to TRBJ1-1, with D maybe TRBD1 (5 bases). V was clipped by 8 bases and J by 4 bases, with 11 bases between them. The V gene's germline CDR1 is DFQATT and CDR2 SNEGSKA (reference sequence). CDR3 length equals 11 residues. The CDR3 here is CSRQTATEAFF. The CDR3 nucleotides are TGCAGTCGACAGACGGCCACTGAAGCTTTCTTT.